A single sample is the source of the 12 T cell receptor beta chains below, sequenced in a study of long-term antiretroviral therapy in people with HIV. Researchers ran immunoSEQ v3.0 at survey level. Sequencing was performed with immunoSEQ multiplex PCR; in TCRdb, only in-frame clones are kept and a portion is missing. The sample lists 26,000 or so clones; 87% were seen once. The sequencing used unsorted PBMCs, collected 2 years after starting antiretroviral therapy. The receptors originated from a man aged 45-65 years with HIV.

This clone was counted only a few times. V gene TRBV9 combines with J gene TRBJ1-6; a weak D match, TRBD1 (5 bases). This CDR3 has 13 amino acids. Per germline, CDR1 SGDLS and CDR2 YYNGEE. Trimming removed 2 bases from V and 7 bases from J, with 7 bases in between. CDR3 bases: TGTGCCAGCAGCGTTGGGGGGAATTCACCCCTCCACTTT. Translated: CASSVGGNSPLHF.

The chain couples TRBV5-1 to TRBJ1-2; D is possibly TRBD1 (6 bases). V shed 6 bases and J shed 5 bases, with 20 bases lying between them. This CDR3 has 15 amino acids. CDR1 and CDR2 from the germline V gene are SGHRS and YFSETQ. In DNA form, the CDR3 reads TGCGCCAGCACCAAAGCCGCAGGGGAGGCTTATGGCTACACCTTC. The encoded protein is CASTKAAGEAYGYTF.

J is TRBJ2-7 and V is TRBV9; D perhaps matches TRBD1 (7 bases). CDR3 length: 15 residues. V was cut by 1 base and J by 5 bases, with 16 bases left in between. Germline CDR1 is SGDLS and CDR2 is YYNGEE. CDR3 loop: CASSVTGTAGHEQYF. Written as DNA, the CDR3 is TGTGCCAGCAGCGTAACGGGGACAGCGGGCCACGAGCAGTACTTC.

The V gene is TRBV5-1, the J gene TRBJ2-5, with D possibly matching TRBD1 (6 bases). Germline V gene lookup returns CDR1 SGHRS and CDR2 YFSETQ. CDR3 length: 13 residues. V was cut by 4 bases and J by 3 bases, with 10 bases left in between. In nucleotides, the CDR3 is TGCGCCAGCAGCCAAAACAGGGAAGAGACCCAGTACTTC. Translating gives CASSQNREETQYF. Looking up the rest from reference TRBV5-1 and TRBJ2-5 gives the full variable domain: KAGVTQTPRYLIKTRGQQVTLSCSPISGHRSVSWYQQTPGQGLQFLFEYFSETQRNKGNFPGRFSGRQFSNSRSEMNVSTLELGDSALYLCASSQNREETQYFGPGTRLLVL.

The V call is TRBV19, the J call TRBJ2-2; TRBD2 is a possible D gene (6 bases). This CDR3 is 15 amino acids long. Germline loops: CDR1 LNHDA, CDR2 SQIVND (reference sequence). V gave up 3 bases and J gave up 6 bases, with 14 bases separating them. CDR3 region: CASSIWLGGAGELFF. Written as DNA, the CDR3 is TGTGCCAGTAGTATTTGGTTGGGGGGAGCCGGGGAGCTGTTTTTT.

The chain uses TRBV5-5 and TRBJ2-6; weak D call: TRBD2 (7 bases). The CDR3 spans 18 residues. V dropped 2 bases and J dropped 0 bases, with 15 bases sitting between them. CDR1 and CDR2 (germline): SGHKS, YYEKEE (reference sequence). The CDR3 region has the DNA TGTGCCAGCAGCTTTGGGTTAGGGGGGGGCTCTGGGGCCAACGTCCTGACTTTC. This translates into CASSFGLGGGSGANVLTF.

The genes are TRBV5-4 and TRBJ2-1, with TRBD2 identical over 15 bases. Losses at the gene ends were 10 bases for V and 1 base for J; bases not matched to a gene: 6. The CDR3 spans 16 residues. Germline values: CDR1 SGHNT, CDR2 YYREEE (reference sequence). CDR3: CAGGTSGGTSYNEQFF. DNA of the CDR3: TGTGCCGGGGGGACTAGCGGGGGGACTTCCTACAATGAGCAGTTCTTC.

The chain combines TRBV6-5 with TRBJ2-1; D unresolved. Germline V gene lookup returns CDR1 MNHEY and CDR2 SVGAGI. This CDR3 is built from 14 residues. Trimming took 6 bases from V and 4 from J, leaving 13 bases between them. In nucleotides, the CDR3 is TGTGCCAGCAGAGAGCCATCCATTTACAATGAGCAGTTCTTC. The encoded protein is CASREPSIYNEQFF.

V gene TRBV4-1 combines with J gene TRBJ2-1; D is ambiguous. The ends were cut back, 2 bases at V and 5 bases at J, with 4 bases in the middle. Per germline, CDR1 MGHRA and CDR2 YSYEKL. The CDR3 spans 12 residues. CDR3 region: CASSQHNNEQFF. The CDR3 region has the DNA TGCGCCAGCAGCCAACATAACAATGAGCAGTTCTTC.

The chain couples TRBV29-1 to TRBJ1-1; D perhaps matches TRBD1 (6 bases). The germline V gene has CDR1 SQVTM and CDR2 ANQGSEA. This CDR3 contains 14 residues. Trimming shortened V by 6 bases and J by 7 bases, and 21 bases separated the two germline ends. The CDR3 spells CSVERQAPLGEAFF. DNA of the CDR3: TGCAGCGTCGAACGACAGGCCCCTCTGGGTGAAGCTTTCTTT.

This clone occurred once. The gene calls are TRBV18 and TRBJ2-7, with D uncertain. The ends were cut back, 3 bases at V and 0 bases at J, with 9 bases in the middle. Germline-derived CDR1 and CDR2 are KGHSH and LQKENI. The CDR3 consists of 14 residues. The CDR3 DNA sequence: TGTGCCAGCTCACCCGGACGGAGCTCCTACGAGCAGTACTTC. Its translation is CASSPGRSSYEQYF.

This clone showed up just once. The rearrangement links TRBV27 to TRBJ1-1; TRBD1 is a possible D gene (5 bases). Germline lookup yields CDR1 MNHEY and CDR2 SMNVEV (reference sequence). This CDR3 contains 14 residues. Trimming shortened V by 2 bases and J by 1 base, and 8 bases separated the two germline ends. The CDR3 loop is CASSLGTGNTEAFF. The CDR3 DNA sequence: TGTGCCAGCAGTTTAGGGACGGGGAACACTGAAGCTTTCTTT.